The next 17 T cell receptor beta chains were all read from a single sample in a study of T cells after yellow fever vaccination. TCRdb re-called the 5' RACE reads through MiXCR, storing one row per CDR3 protein. The sample contains 600,000 to 750,000 distinct CDR3 sequences, 9% to 15% of which appear only once. Here the sequenced sample was PBMCs, taken on the day of the yellow fever booster vaccination. These receptors were collected from a man under 40 who received the YFV17D yellow fever vaccine.

This clonotype was seen a few times. The genes are TRBV7-2 and TRBJ2-7, with 9 bases aligning to TRBD2. The germline V gene encodes CDR1 SGHTA and CDR2 FQGNSA. The V gene end was trimmed by 5 bases and the J gene end by 7 bases; junction bases not matched to a gene: 12. The CDR3 has 15 amino acids. This CDR3 reads CASSPGRVAGAEQYF. CDR3 bases: TGTGCCAGCAGCCCGGGCCGGGTAGCGGGAGCGGAGCAGTACTTC.

This clonotype was seen a handful of times. The genes are TRBV7-6 and TRBJ2-7; 9 bases line up with TRBD1. Trimming at V came to 1 base and at J to 5 bases, leaving 0 bases not matched to a gene. The CDR3 runs 13 residues. Germline V gene sequence: CDR1 SGHVS, CDR2 FNYEAQ. The CDR3 nucleotides read TGTGCCAGCAGCTTAGGGACAGGGGACGAGCAGTACTTC. It specifies CASSLGTGDEQYF.

The V call is TRBV23-1, the J call TRBJ2-3; D may be TRBD1 (6 bases). TRBV23-1 is an ORF for which the function is uncertain. This CDR3 region has 16 residues. V was pared by 7 bases and J by 3 bases, with 20 bases between. The CDR3 spells CASIPRVGARTDTQYF. The CDR3 DNA is TGCGCCAGCATCCCTCGGGTGGGGGCGCGTACAGATACGCAGTATTTT.

This clonotype showed up just a few times. The rearrangement links TRBV11-2 to TRBJ1-1; D is uncertain. The V and J ends lost 3 bases and 1 base respectively, with 6 bases between them. This CDR3 is built from 13 residues. Germline values: CDR1 SGHAT, CDR2 FQNNGV. The CDR3 region is CASSFDGNTEAFF. DNA of the CDR3: TGTGCCAGCAGCTTTGACGGGAACACTGAAGCTTTCTTT.

The chain is built from TRBV5-1 and TRBJ2-4, with 7 bases lining up with TRBD2. The CDR3 is 13 amino acids. Germline V gives CDR1 SGHRS, CDR2 YFSETQ. V lost 4 bases, J lost 10 bases, and 8 bases stayed unmatched. CDR3: CASSPGAGGIQYF. CDR3 DNA sequence: TGCGCCAGCAGCCCCGGGGCCGGGGGGATTCAGTACTTC.

V is TRBV7-2 and J is TRBJ2-3, with D unresolved. The CDR3 loop spans 15 amino acids. Trimming shortened V by 5 bases and J by 0 bases, and 12 bases separated the two germline ends. The V gene's germline CDR1 is SGHTA and CDR2 FQGNSA. The CDR3 loop reads CASSRWVQSTDTQYF. The CDR3 DNA reads TGTGCCAGCAGCCGTTGGGTACAAAGCACAGATACGCAGTATTTT.

This clonotype was seen only a few times. The chain has TRBV10-3 and TRBJ2-5; TRBD2 matches at 8 bases. Trimming removed 7 bases from V and 4 bases from J; junction bases left unmatched: 8. CDR3 length: 14 amino acids. Germline CDR1 and CDR2: ENHRY and SYGVKD. The CDR3 region is CAITKRELRETQYF. DNA of the CDR3: TGTGCCATCACGAAGCGGGAGTTGCGAGAGACCCAGTACTTC.

This clonotype has only a few counts. V usage is TRBV29-1 and J usage is TRBJ1-2; D is uncertain. The V gene's germline CDR1 is SQVTM and CDR2 ANQGSEA. Deletions cut 1 base from V and 6 bases from J, with 30 bases between. The CDR3 has 19 amino acids. The CDR3 region is CSVEGVGRNSMAAKNGYTF. DNA of the CDR3: TGCAGCGTTGAAGGGGTAGGACGGAACTCTATGGCTGCTAAGAATGGCTACACCTTC.

This rearrangement joins TRBV11-3 to TRBJ2-3, with 9 bases matching TRBD2. The germline gives CDR1 SGHNT, CDR2 YENEEA. Trimming cost V 7 bases and J 2 bases; bases outside gene matches: 4. There are 14 residues in the CDR3. The CDR3 here is CASKASGTTDTQYF. CDR3 sequence (DNA): TGTGCCAGCAAGGCTAGCGGGACCACAGATACGCAGTATTTT.

The rearrangement uses TRBV12-3 or TRBV12-4 and TRBJ2-1, with 7 bases that match TRBD1. The CDR3 covers 15 residues. The V segment lost 1 base and the J segment 4 bases; nucleotides outside the gene matches: 4. The CDR3 here is CASSLDPGGYNEQFF. As DNA, the CDR3 is TGTGCCAGCAGTTTAGATCCAGGGGGTTACAATGAGCAGTTCTTC.

This clonotype has just a few counts. The J gene is TRBJ1-6, the V gene TRBV20-1; D is unresolved. The CDR3 extends over 13 amino acids. V was pared by 0 bases and J by 7 bases, with 7 bases between. Germline lookup yields CDR1 DFQATT and CDR2 SNEGSKA (reference sequence). CDR3 loop: CSARDPRNSPLHF. CDR3 coding DNA: TGCAGTGCTAGAGACCCCAGGAATTCACCCCTCCACTTT.

The CDR3 nucleotides read TGCAGTGCTAGACCGAACACTGAAGCTTTCTTT. It encodes CSARPNTEAFF. This chain links TRBV20-1 with TRBJ1-1, with D uncertain. V lost 2 bases, J lost 1 base, and 2 bases lay in between. The CDR3 runs to 11 residues. From germline, CDR1 is DFQATT and CDR2 SNEGSKA (reference sequence).

The chain couples TRBV14 to TRBJ2-7; D is unresolved. This CDR3 is 12 amino acids long. The germline CDR1 and CDR2 sequences are SGHDN and FVKESK. The V gene lost 4 bases and the J gene lost 5 bases, with 9 bases spanning the gap. CDR3 region: CASSRGSHEQYF. CDR3 nucleotide sequence: TGTGCCAGCAGCCGTGGGTCCCACGAGCAGTACTTC.

V usage is TRBV20-1 and J usage is TRBJ1-1; the D gene is possibly TRBD1 (5 bases). CDR3 length equals 14 residues. Germline values: CDR1 DFQATT, CDR2 SNEGSKA (reference sequence). V was shortened by 5 bases and J by 5 bases, with 18 bases between the two germline ends. The CDR3 sequence: CSASSFRAGTEAFF. CDR3 in DNA: TGCAGTGCTTCCAGCTTCAGGGCTGGTACTGAAGCTTTCTTT.

J is TRBJ2-7 and V is TRBV7-2, with D perhaps matching TRBD1 or TRBD2 (5 bases each). Looked up from germline, CDR1 is SGHTA and CDR2 is FQGNSA. The V end was cut by 5 bases, the J end by 2 bases, with 13 bases between. This CDR3 has 14 residues. The CDR3 sequence: CASSRLGDPYEQYF. The CDR3, as DNA: TGTGCCAGCAGCCGCTTAGGGGACCCCTACGAGCAGTACTTC.

CDR3 region: CASSPGTGSGNTIYF. For the CDR3, the DNA is TGTGCCAGCTCACCCGGGACAGGCTCTGGAAACACCATATATTTT. V and J are TRBV18 and TRBJ1-3, with 8 bases aligning to TRBD1. With 3 bases clipped from V and 0 bases from J, the junction kept 1 base outside the gene matches. CDR1 and CDR2 (germline): KGHSH, LQKENI. This CDR3 has 15 amino acids.

The CDR3, as DNA: TGTGCCAGCAGCGCTTCGACTCTGAGCTCCTACAATGAGCAGTTCTTC. Translated: CASSASTLSSYNEQFF. The chain uses TRBV9 and TRBJ2-1; D remains unclear. The CDR3 has 16 residues. V lost 3 bases and J 0 bases, leaving 13 bases between the germline ends. From germline, CDR1 is SGDLS and CDR2 YYNGEE.